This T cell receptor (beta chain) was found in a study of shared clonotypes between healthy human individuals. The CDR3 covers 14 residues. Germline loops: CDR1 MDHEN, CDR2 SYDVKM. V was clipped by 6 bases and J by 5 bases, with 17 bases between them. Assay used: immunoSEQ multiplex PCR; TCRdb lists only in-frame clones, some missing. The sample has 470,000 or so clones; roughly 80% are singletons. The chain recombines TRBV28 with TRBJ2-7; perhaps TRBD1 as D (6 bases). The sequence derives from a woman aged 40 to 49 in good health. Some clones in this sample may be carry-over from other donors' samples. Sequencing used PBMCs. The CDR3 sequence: CASRIRRNRDEQYF. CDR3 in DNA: TGTGCCAGCAGGATAAGACGAAACAGGGACGAGCAGTACTTC.